A single sample gave rise to the 19 T cell receptor beta chains below, sequenced in a study of blood T cell repertoires in COVID-19. Assay used: immunoSEQ multiplex PCR; TCRdb lists only in-frame clones, some missing. The top ten hold 3% to 3.5% of the sample, which has 200,000 or so clones, more than 85% seen once. The sequenced material came from peripheral blood. These receptors were obtained from a man aged 55-75 years with acute or convalescent COVID-19.

This chain uses TRBV7-2 with TRBJ1-4; D unclear. Deletions cut 5 bases from V and 3 bases from J, with 13 bases between. Germline V gene data show CDR1 as SGHTA and CDR2 as FQGNSA. CDR3 length: 15 residues. CDR3 amino acids: CASSRRNGANEKLFF. The CDR3 coding sequence is TGTGCCAGCAGCCGCCGGAACGGGGCTAATGAAAAACTGTTTTTT.

This sequence joins TRBV27 and TRBJ2-7; D is possibly TRBD2 (7 bases). The germline V and J ends were trimmed by 4 bases and 5 bases, with 24 bases remaining between them. Germline CDR1 is MNHEY and CDR2 is SMNVEV (reference sequence). This CDR3 contains 17 residues. CDR3 region: CASSSGIRGAKEHEQYF. CDR3 in DNA: TGTGCCAGCAGTTCCGGGATTCGGGGGGCTAAAGAACACGAGCAGTACTTC.

The chain combines TRBV5-1 with TRBJ2-7, with a tentative D call TRBD2 (5 bases). The CDR3 sequence is 14 residues long. Germline values: CDR1 SGHRS, CDR2 YFSETQ. V was pared by 0 bases and J by 2 bases, with 9 bases between. The chain's CDR3 is CASSLVSGTYEQYF. The CDR3 DNA reads as TGCGCCAGCAGCTTGGTATCGGGAACCTACGAGCAGTACTTC.

V usage is TRBV7-9 and J usage is TRBJ1-1; D gene uncertain. The V gene's germline CDR1 is SEHNR and CDR2 FQNEAQ (reference sequence). With 6 bases removed from V and 7 bases from J, the gap between germline ends came to 21 bases. The CDR3 has 15 residues. CDR3 sequence (DNA): TGTGCCAGCAGTTTTCCGTACCCCCCAGCGCGTGAAGCTTTCTTT. This sequence encodes CASSFPYPPAREAFF.

The chain uses TRBV30 and TRBJ1-4, with 7 bases identical to TRBD1. Germline V gives CDR1 GTSNPN, CDR2 SVGIG (reference sequence). The CDR3 runs to 16 residues. The junction had 9 bases not matched to a gene; V was cut back by 0 bases and J by 5 bases. This chain's CDR3 is CAWSVGSGTANEKLFF. CDR3 bases: TGTGCCTGGAGTGTAGGGTCCGGGACAGCGAATGAAAAACTGTTTTTT.

In this sample, this clone turned up once. The V and J genes are TRBV7-3 and TRBJ1-6; D is uncertain. CDR1 is SGHTA and CDR2 is FQGTGA in the germline V gene. Trimming took 6 bases from V and 9 from J, leaving 15 bases between them. The CDR3 extends over 14 amino acids. The CDR3 nucleotides are TGTGCCAGCAGTTATTATGGTGGCGGTTCACCCCTCCACTTT. Its translation is CASSYYGGGSPLHF. The variable domain in full, completed from reference TRBV7-3 and TRBJ1-6, reads GAGVSQTPSNKVTEKGKYVELRCDPISGHTALYWYRQSLGQGPEFLIYFQGTGAADDSGLPNDRFFAVRPEGSVSTLKIQRTERGDSAVYLCASSYYGGGSPLHFGNGTRLTVT.

The rearrangement uses TRBV27 and TRBJ2-3; TRBD2 matches at 8 bases. The junction had 6 bases not matched to a gene; V was cut back by 2 bases and J by 5 bases. The CDR3 contains 15 residues. Germline V gene lookup returns CDR1 MNHEY and CDR2 SMNVEV (reference sequence). The CDR3 is CASSLVAGLGDTQYF. In nucleotides, the CDR3 is TGTGCCAGCAGTTTAGTAGCGGGGCTGGGAGATACGCAGTATTTT.

This clone was observed a single time. This chain joins TRBV15 and TRBJ2-5, with TRBD2 as a possible D gene (6 bases). In germline, CDR1 is LNHNV, CDR2 YYDKDF (reference sequence). This CDR3 contains 16 residues. Trimming stripped 8 bases from V and 5 bases from J, with 24 bases between. In DNA form, the CDR3 reads TGTGCCACCGGCGCTTCTCGGACCGGAGGGATGGAGACCCAGTACTTC. It encodes CATGASRTGGMETQYF.

This clone was seen a single time. This chain connects TRBV29-1 to TRBJ2-7, with D perhaps TRBD2 (7 bases). Germline-derived CDR1 and CDR2 are SQVTM and ANQGSEA. The CDR3 has 12 amino acids. V shed 4 bases and J shed 2 bases, with 9 bases lying between them. CDR3 sequence: CSVGGGPYEQYF. CDR3 coding DNA: TGCAGCGTTGGGGGGGGGCCCTACGAGCAGTACTTC.

The J gene is TRBJ2-7, the V gene TRBV18; possible D gene TRBD2, 5 bases. CDR1 KGHSH and CDR2 LQKENI come from the germline V gene. The CDR3 has 13 residues. V shed 3 bases and J shed 5 bases, with 11 bases lying between them. The CDR3 loop reads CASSPVPRDEQYF. The DNA for the CDR3 is TGTGCCAGCTCACCGGTCCCGAGGGACGAGCAGTACTTC.

V usage is TRBV5-1 and J usage is TRBJ2-3, with D possibly TRBD1 on 6 matching bases. CDR3 length: 14 residues. The ends were cut back, 4 bases at V and 0 bases at J, with 9 bases in the middle. CDR1 and CDR2 from the germline V gene are SGHRS and YFSETQ. This CDR3 is CASSRGQSTDTQYF. The CDR3 DNA follows: TGCGCCAGCAGCCGCGGACAGAGCACAGATACGCAGTATTTT. The entire variable domain, with the rest obtained from reference TRBV5-1 and TRBJ2-3, is as follows: KAGVTQTPRYLIKTRGQQVTLSCSPISGHRSVSWYQQTPGQGLQFLFEYFSETQRNKGNFPGRFSGRQFSNSRSEMNVSTLELGDSALYLCASSRGQSTDTQYFGPGTRLTVL.

A few counts support this clone. This chain links TRBV19 with TRBJ2-5; TRBD2 matches at 8 bases. CDR1 LNHDA and CDR2 SQIVND come from the germline V gene (reference sequence). CDR3 length equals 14 residues. V lost 8 bases, J lost 1 base, and 6 bases stayed unmatched. The CDR3 bases are TGTGCCAGTCGAACTAGCGGTCTCCAAGAGACCCAGTACTTC. Residues: CASRTSGLQETQYF. Full variable domain (outside the CDR3, taken from reference TRBV19 and TRBJ2-5): DGGITQSPKYLFRKEGQNVTLSCEQNLNHDAMYWYRQDPGQGLRLIYYSQIVNDFQKGDIAEGYSVSREKKESFPLTVTSAQKNPTAFYLCASRTSGLQETQYFGPGTRLLVL.

This sequence joins TRBV2 and TRBJ2-1; 10 nucleotides match TRBD2. V dropped 7 bases and J dropped 2; count of bases not matched to a gene: 8. Germline CDR1 is SNHLY and CDR2 is FYNNEI. This CDR3 spans 16 amino acids. DNA of the CDR3: TGTGCCAGCACCGAAGCGGGGGGGTTGCCCTACAATGAGCAGTTCTTC. Protein: CASTEAGGLPYNEQFF.

V gene TRBV6-5 combines with J gene TRBJ2-5; 11 bases align to TRBD1. V was pared by 0 bases and J by 6 bases, with 6 bases of the junction left unmatched. Germline V gene lookup returns CDR1 MNHEY and CDR2 SVGAGI. CDR3 length: 16 amino acids. This CDR3 is CASSYSGTGGLQTQYF. In DNA form, the CDR3 reads TGTGCCAGCAGTTACTCTGGGACAGGGGGTTTGCAGACCCAGTACTTC.

A few counts support this clone. The rearrangement joins TRBV19 to TRBJ1-6; TRBD1 agrees at 9 bases. CDR3 length: 15 amino acids. The germline V gene has CDR1 LNHDA and CDR2 SQIVND (reference sequence). After removal of 0 bases from V and 10 bases from J, the junction contained 4 bases not matched to a gene. The CDR3 sequence: CASSIDGTGRSPLHF. The CDR3 region has the DNA TGTGCCAGTAGTATAGATGGGACAGGGCGCTCACCCCTCCACTTT.

The V call is TRBV7-7, the J call TRBJ2-2; TRBD1 agrees at 7 bases. CDR1 is SSHAT, CDR2 FNYEAQ, per germline (reference sequence). Trimming removed 3 bases from V and 2 bases from J; junction bases left unmatched: 3. The CDR3 consists of 15 residues. CDR3 in DNA: TGTGCCAGCAGCTTCAACAGGGGAAACACCGGGGAGCTGTTTTTT. Protein product: CASSFNRGNTGELFF.

The sample holds a few counts of this clone. This rearrangement joins TRBV4-2 to TRBJ1-2; D is unresolved. CDR1 is LGHNA, CDR2 YNFKEQ, per germline. This CDR3 contains 15 residues. Trimming removed 0 bases at V and 7 bases at J, with 15 bases between. The CDR3 loop is CASSQDGGVVGGYTF. The CDR3 nucleotides are TGTGCCAGCAGCCAAGATGGCGGGGTGGTTGGTGGCTACACCTTC.

V usage is TRBV6-1 and J usage is TRBJ1-6, with a weak D call TRBD1 (6 bases). V shed 2 bases and J shed 6 bases, with 17 bases lying between them. Germline V lookup: CDR1 MNHNS, CDR2 SASEGT. This CDR3 has 17 residues. This CDR3 reads CASSEPGQAGANSPLHF. The CDR3 DNA reads TGTGCCAGCAGTGAACCAGGGCAGGCGGGGGCTAATTCACCCCTCCACTTT.

This rearrangement joins TRBV5-1 to TRBJ1-5; D gene ambiguous. The length of the CDR3 is 15 residues. V was clipped by 5 bases and J by 0 bases, with 12 bases between them. Germline CDR1 reads SGHRS; CDR2 reads YFSETQ. This chain's CDR3 is CASRRTGDSNQPQHF. The CDR3 DNA sequence: TGCGCCAGCAGAAGGACCGGGGATAGCAATCAGCCCCAGCATTTT.